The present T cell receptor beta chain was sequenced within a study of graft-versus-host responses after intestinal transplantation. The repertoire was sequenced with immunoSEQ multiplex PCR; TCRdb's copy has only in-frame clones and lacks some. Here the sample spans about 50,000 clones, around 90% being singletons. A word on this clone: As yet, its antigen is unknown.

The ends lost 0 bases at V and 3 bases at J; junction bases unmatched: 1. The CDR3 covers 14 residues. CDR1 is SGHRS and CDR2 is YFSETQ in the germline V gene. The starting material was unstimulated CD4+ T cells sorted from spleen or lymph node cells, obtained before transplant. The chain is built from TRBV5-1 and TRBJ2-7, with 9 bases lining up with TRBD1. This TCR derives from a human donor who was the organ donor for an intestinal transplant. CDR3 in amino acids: CASSLGQGDYEQYF. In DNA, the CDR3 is TGCGCCAGCAGCTTGGGACAGGGGGACTACGAGCAGTACTTC.